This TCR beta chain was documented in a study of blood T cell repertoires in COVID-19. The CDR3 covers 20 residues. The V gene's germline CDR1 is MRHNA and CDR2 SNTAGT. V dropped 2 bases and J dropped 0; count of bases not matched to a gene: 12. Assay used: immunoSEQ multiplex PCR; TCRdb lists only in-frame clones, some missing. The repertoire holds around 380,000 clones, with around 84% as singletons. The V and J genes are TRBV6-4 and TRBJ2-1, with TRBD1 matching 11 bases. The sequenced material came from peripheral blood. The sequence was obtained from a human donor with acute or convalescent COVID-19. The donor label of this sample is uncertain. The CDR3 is CASSDPGQGAVVCSYNEQFF. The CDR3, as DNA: TGTGCCAGCAGTGACCCCGGACAGGGGGCCGTGGTTTGCTCCTACAATGAGCAGTTCTTC.